A selection of T cell receptor beta chains follows, all from one sample in a study of cytomegalovirus exposure and HLA in healthy donors. Sequencing was performed with immunoSEQ multiplex PCR; in TCRdb, only in-frame clones are kept and a portion is missing. The sample has around 34,000 clones; the top ten hold around 1.9%. The source material was PBMCs. The receptors stem from a woman in her thirties or forties in good health and CMV-seropositive. The CDR3 runs from the conserved cysteine through the conserved F or W. A D gene is named only where the DNA matches it firmly.

J gene: TRBJ1-5
D gene: NA
V gene: TRBV4-2
CDR3 DNA: TGTGCCAGCAGCCACCGGAGAGACAATCAGCCCCAGCATTTT
CDR3 protein: CASSHRRDNQPQHF

J gene: TRBJ2-2
D gene: NA
V gene: TRBV9
CDR3 DNA: TGTGCCAGCAGCGTAGGACCGGGAGAGGGCACCGGGGAGCTGTTTTTT
CDR3 protein: CASSVGPGEGTGELFF

J gene: TRBJ2-7
D gene: TRBD2
V gene: TRBV4-1
CDR3 DNA: TGCGCCAGCAGCCTTAGCGGGAGTTACGAGCAGTACTTC
CDR3 protein: CASSLSGSYEQYF

J gene: TRBJ1-2
D gene: TRBD1
V gene: TRBV7-3
CDR3 DNA: TGTGCCAGCAGCTCCCCCGGGACAGGGCGCTATGGCTACACCTTC
CDR3 protein: CASSSPGTGRYGYTF

J gene: TRBJ2-3
D gene: NA
V gene: TRBV27
CDR3 DNA: TGTGCCAGCAGTTTGATTCCGGGATCGTTTACATCAGATACGCAGTATTTT
CDR3 protein: CASSLIPGSFTSDTQYF

J gene: TRBJ2-5
D gene: NA
V gene: TRBV20-1
CDR3 DNA: TGCAGTGCTACTAGCGAAGAGACCCAGTACTTC
CDR3 protein: CSATSEETQYF

J gene: TRBJ1-1
D gene: NA
V gene: TRBV27
CDR3 DNA: TGTGCCATCGGCGGGGGGGGCACGAACACTGAAGCTTTCTTT
CDR3 protein: CAIGGGGTNTEAFF

J gene: TRBJ1-2
D gene: NA
V gene: TRBV28
CDR3 DNA: TGTGCCAGCAGACTAGGACAGCTCAACTATGGCTACACCTTC
CDR3 protein: CASRLGQLNYGYTF

J gene: TRBJ1-6
D gene: TRBD1
V gene: TRBV28
CDR3 DNA: TGTGCCAGCAGTTCAAATCCAGGGGGCCATAATTCACCCCTCCACTTT
CDR3 protein: CASSSNPGGHNSPLHF

J gene: TRBJ2-7
D gene: TRBD2
V gene: TRBV29-1
CDR3 DNA: TGCAGCGTTGAGGGGCAGGCTGGAACGGGGGGGCTCTACGAGCAGTACTTC
CDR3 protein: CSVEGQAGTGGLYEQYF

J gene: TRBJ1-3
D gene: TRBD1
V gene: TRBV2
CDR3 DNA: TGTGCCAGCACCCCGGGACAGGGGTCTGGAAACACCATATATTTT
CDR3 protein: CASTPGQGSGNTIYF

J gene: TRBJ2-1
D gene: TRBD2
V gene: TRBV10-3
CDR3 DNA: TGTGCCAGCGGGGGCAATGAGCAGTTCTTC
CDR3 protein: CASGGNEQFF

J gene: TRBJ1-4
D gene: TRBD1
V gene: TRBV28
CDR3 DNA: TGTGCCAGCATGACACAGGGGGCCCATGAAAAACTGTTTTTT
CDR3 protein: CASMTQGAHEKLFF

J gene: TRBJ2-1
D gene: NA
V gene: TRBV2
CDR3 DNA: TGTGCCAGCAGTGAGGGCAGGGGCTCCTACAATGAGCAGTTCTTC
CDR3 protein: CASSEGRGSYNEQFF

J gene: TRBJ2-3
D gene: TRBD2
V gene: TRBV5-1
CDR3 DNA: TGCGCCAGCAGCCCCGGCAGCGGGGAGATGTATTTT
CDR3 protein: CASSPGSGEMYF

J gene: TRBJ1-2
D gene: NA
V gene: TRBV5-4
CDR3 DNA: TGTGCCAGCAGCTTTGACCCAGGAATTGGCTACACCTTC
CDR3 protein: CASSFDPGIGYTF

J gene: TRBJ1-2
D gene: NA
V gene: TRBV7-9
CDR3 DNA: TGTGCCAGCAGCTTACGATCGGGAGGACGAGGCTACACCTTC
CDR3 protein: CASSLRSGGRGYTF

J gene: TRBJ2-7
D gene: NA
V gene: TRBV5-1
CDR3 DNA: TGCGCCAGCAGCGATGGCACAGGGACCTACGAGCAGTACTTC
CDR3 protein: CASSDGTGTYEQYF

J gene: TRBJ1-6
D gene: TRBD1
V gene: TRBV5-1
CDR3 DNA: TGCGCCAGCAGACTGAGACAGGGTTCAGGATCACCCCTCCACTTT
CDR3 protein: CASRLRQGSGSPLHF

J gene: TRBJ2-2
D gene: NA
V gene: TRBV7-2
CDR3 DNA: TGTGCCAGCAGCCCGGCGGCGGGAAACACCGGGGAGCTGTTTTTT
CDR3 protein: CASSPAAGNTGELFF

J gene: TRBJ1-4
D gene: TRBD1
V gene: TRBV28
CDR3 DNA: TGTGCCAGCAGGGGGTGGGACAGATTATACTCAACTAATGAAAAACTGTTTTTT
CDR3 protein: CASRGWDRLYSTNEKLFF

J gene: TRBJ1-4
D gene: NA
V gene: TRBV18
CDR3 DNA: TGTGCCAGCTCATCCCCCGGGTCGGGGGAAAAACTGTTTTTT
CDR3 protein: CASSSPGSGEKLFF

J gene: TRBJ2-1
D gene: NA
V gene: TRBV14
CDR3 DNA: TGTGCCAGCAGCCAAGTGAGCGGGTCCTACAATGAGCAGTTCTTC
CDR3 protein: CASSQVSGSYNEQFF

J gene: TRBJ2-5
D gene: TRBD2
V gene: TRBV9
CDR3 DNA: TGTGCCAGCAGCCACCGGGGGGTTGAGACCCAGTACTTC
CDR3 protein: CASSHRGVETQYF

J gene: TRBJ2-5
D gene: TRBD2
V gene: TRBV7-6
CDR3 DNA: TGTGCCAGCAGCTCACTAGCGGGGGACTTCCAAGAGACCCAGTACTTC
CDR3 protein: CASSSLAGDFQETQYF

J gene: TRBJ2-3
D gene: NA
V gene: TRBV30
CDR3 DNA: TGTGCCTGGACCTCTAGCACAGATACGCAGTATTTT
CDR3 protein: CAWTSSTDTQYF

J gene: TRBJ1-4
D gene: NA
V gene: TRBV6-5
CDR3 DNA: TGTGCCAGCGCCCAGCGCTCTAATGAAAAACTGTTTTTT
CDR3 protein: CASAQRSNEKLFF

J gene: TRBJ1-4
D gene: TRBD1
V gene: TRBV7-9
CDR3 DNA: TGTGCCAGCAGCTCGCAAGGACAGGGTGGGGATGAAAAACTGTTTTTT
CDR3 protein: CASSSQGQGGDEKLFF